This TCR beta chain was found in a study of blood T cell repertoires in COVID-19 (dated by TCRdb to 2019 to 2021). Context from the whole study: Samples from collaborators originated in the United States, Italy and Spain and spanned both the acute and convalescent phases of COVID-19. The material from the prospective study consisted of cDNA or gDNA derived from T cells, B-cell-depleted T cells, or PBMCs. Deeply sampled blood TCRbeta repertoires from subjects exposed to, actively infected with, or recovered from COVID-19 were included in the dataset. The repertoires were made available in a free public database intended to serve as a resource for research on the immune response to SARS-CoV-2. The samples were drawn from the first 160 participants of the ongoing ImmuneRACE study and from 950 to 1,500 subjects provided by 6 global collaborators. The sample metadata nearly always contained a de-identified subject ID, COVID-19 status, age in years and sex. Where HLA class I and class II types were available, the types were taken from metadata supplied by the sample provider, not from assay-based typing. Beyond this particular receptor, the publication reports: The quantity of clinical and demographic metadata differed by source and by participant and was supplied without curation.

TCRbeta CDR3 regions were amplified from genomic DNA by means of the immunoSEQ Assay, a bias-controlled multiplex PCR. Concerning the study's data processing: The number of nucleated cells in each sample was estimated from the amplification of reference gene primers within the assay. To quantify the absolute abundance of each unique TCRbeta CDR3 rearrangement, sequence reads were collapsed and filtered. For each sample, productive Simpson clonality was calculated as the square root of Simpson's diversity index across productive rearrangements. TCRdb retrieved this table from immuneACCESS and kept in-frame rearrangements only. Not all clones are present; in checked studies, unresolved V genes account for under half, and no reason is known for the remainder. The DNA was the basis for D and trimming; V, J and clone size are from that table. Across this sample there are some 70,000 clones, with about 88% seen only once. Less than 3% of the sample goes to the ten largest clones.

Whole blood was collected in K2EDTA tubes by collaborating institutions according to the institutions' own protocols. For TCRbeta analysis, collaborators shipped samples as frozen whole blood, isolated PBMCs, or DNA extracted from either of those sample types. As for this clone: Its antigen specificity is not known. No much larger clonotype is one base removed from it; base qualities were not supplied.

Sequencing input: peripheral blood. The receptor's source is a man between 70 and 80 years old with active or convalescent COVID-19.

The CDR3 is CASRAEATHTEAFF. The DNA sequence is as follows: TGTGCCAGCCGCGCGGAGGCGACCCACACTGAAGCTTTCTTT. The chain is assembled from TRBV5-5 and TRBJ1-1; no D gene can be assigned with confidence. The CDR3 covers 14 residues, taking in both the cysteine and the phenylalanine. Here the CDR3 DNA is all that survives: 42 bases in frame from base 1. The germline V gene (reference sequence) yields SGHKS for CDR1 and YYEKEE for CDR2. V was cut back by 7 bases and J by 3 bases, leaving a gap of 16 bases between them.